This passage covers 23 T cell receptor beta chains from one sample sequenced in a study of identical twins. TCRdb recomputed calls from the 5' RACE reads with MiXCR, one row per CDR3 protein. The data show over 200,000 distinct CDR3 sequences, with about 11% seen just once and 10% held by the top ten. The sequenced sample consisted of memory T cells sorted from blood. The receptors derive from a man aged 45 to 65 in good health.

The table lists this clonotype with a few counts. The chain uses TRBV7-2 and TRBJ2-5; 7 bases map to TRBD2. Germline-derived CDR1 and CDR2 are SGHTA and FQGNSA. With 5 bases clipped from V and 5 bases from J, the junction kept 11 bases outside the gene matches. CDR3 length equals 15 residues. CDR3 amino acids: CASSRGSGLVETQYF. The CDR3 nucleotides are TGTGCCAGCAGCCGGGGTAGCGGACTAGTGGAGACCCAGTACTTC. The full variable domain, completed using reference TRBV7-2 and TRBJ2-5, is GAGVSQSPSNKVTEKGKDVELRCDPISGHTALYWYRQSLGQGLEFLIYFQGNSAPDKSGLPSDRFSAERTGGSVSTLTIQRTQQEDSAVYLCASSRGSGLVETQYFGPGTRLLVL.

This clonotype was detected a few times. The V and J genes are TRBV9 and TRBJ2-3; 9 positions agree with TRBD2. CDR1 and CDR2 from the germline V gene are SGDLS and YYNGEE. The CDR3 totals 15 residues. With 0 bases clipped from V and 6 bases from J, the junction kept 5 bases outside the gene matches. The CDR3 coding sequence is TGTGCCAGCAGCGTAGGAGCGGGGGGCATGGATACGCAGTATTTT. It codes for CASSVGAGGMDTQYF.

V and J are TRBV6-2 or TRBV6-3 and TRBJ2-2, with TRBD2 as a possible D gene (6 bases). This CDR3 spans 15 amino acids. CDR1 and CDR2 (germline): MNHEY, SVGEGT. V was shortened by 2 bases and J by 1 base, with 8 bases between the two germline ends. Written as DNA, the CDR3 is TGTGCCAGCAGTTACGGACTAAAGAACACCGGGGAGCTGTTTTTT. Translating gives CASSYGLKNTGELFF.

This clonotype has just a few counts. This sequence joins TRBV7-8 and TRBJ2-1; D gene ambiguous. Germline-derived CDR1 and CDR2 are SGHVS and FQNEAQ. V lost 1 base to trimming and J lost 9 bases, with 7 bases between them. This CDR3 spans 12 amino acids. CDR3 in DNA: TGTGCCAGCAGCTTAGATATAGGTGAGCAGTTCTTC. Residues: CASSLDIGEQFF.

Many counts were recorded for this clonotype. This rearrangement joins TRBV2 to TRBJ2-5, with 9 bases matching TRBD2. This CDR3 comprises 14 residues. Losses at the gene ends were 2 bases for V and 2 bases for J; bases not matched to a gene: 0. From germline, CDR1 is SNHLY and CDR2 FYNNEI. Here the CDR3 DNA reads TGTGCCAGCAGTGAACTAGCGGGACAAGAGACCCAGTACTTC. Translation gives CASSELAGQETQYF.

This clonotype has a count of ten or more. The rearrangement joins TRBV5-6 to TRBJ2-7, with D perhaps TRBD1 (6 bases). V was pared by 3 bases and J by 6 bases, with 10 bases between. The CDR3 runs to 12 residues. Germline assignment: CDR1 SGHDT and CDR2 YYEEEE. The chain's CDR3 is CASSWSRGEQYF. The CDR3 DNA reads TGTGCCAGCAGCTGGAGCAGGGGCGAGCAGTACTTC.

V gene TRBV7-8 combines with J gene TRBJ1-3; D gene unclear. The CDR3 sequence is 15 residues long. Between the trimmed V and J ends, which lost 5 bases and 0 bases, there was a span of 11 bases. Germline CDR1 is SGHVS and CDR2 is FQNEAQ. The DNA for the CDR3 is TGTGCCAGCAGCCAGCGGACGGCCTCTGGAAACACCATATATTTT. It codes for CASSQRTASGNTIYF.

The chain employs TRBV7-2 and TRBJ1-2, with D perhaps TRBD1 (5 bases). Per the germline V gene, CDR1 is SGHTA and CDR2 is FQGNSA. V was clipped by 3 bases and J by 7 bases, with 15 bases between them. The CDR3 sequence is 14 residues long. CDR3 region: CASSFAGKTVGYTF. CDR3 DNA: TGTGCCAGCAGCTTTGCAGGGAAGACGGTTGGCTACACCTTC.

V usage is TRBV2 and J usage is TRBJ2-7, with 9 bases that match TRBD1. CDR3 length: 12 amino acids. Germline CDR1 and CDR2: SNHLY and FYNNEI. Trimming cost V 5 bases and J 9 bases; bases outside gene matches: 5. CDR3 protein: CASSLDRGWQYF. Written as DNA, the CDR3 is TGTGCCAGCAGTTTGGACAGGGGATGGCAGTACTTC.

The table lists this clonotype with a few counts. DNA for the CDR3: TGTGCCAGCTCACCACCGGGACTACAACATGGGGAGACCCAGTACTTC. This sequence encodes CASSPPGLQHGETQYF. V is TRBV18 and J is TRBJ2-5; 7 nucleotides align to TRBD2. The junction had 9 bases not matched to a gene; V was cut back by 0 bases and J by 5 bases. Germline assignment: CDR1 KGHSH and CDR2 LQKENI. The CDR3 runs 16 residues.

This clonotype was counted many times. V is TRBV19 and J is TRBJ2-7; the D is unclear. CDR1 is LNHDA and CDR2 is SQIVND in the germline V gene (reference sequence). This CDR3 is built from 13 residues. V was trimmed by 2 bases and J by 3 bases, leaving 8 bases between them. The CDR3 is CASSIRNSYEQYF. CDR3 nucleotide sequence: TGTGCCAGTAGTATAAGGAACAGCTACGAGCAGTACTTC.

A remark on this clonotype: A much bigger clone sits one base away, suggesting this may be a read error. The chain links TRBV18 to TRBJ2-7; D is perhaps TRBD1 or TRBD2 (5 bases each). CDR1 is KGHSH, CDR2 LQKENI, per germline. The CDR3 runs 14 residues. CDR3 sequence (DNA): TGTTCCAGCTCACACAACTTCCCGGGACCCGAGCAGTACTTC. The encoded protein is CSSSHNFPGPEQYF.

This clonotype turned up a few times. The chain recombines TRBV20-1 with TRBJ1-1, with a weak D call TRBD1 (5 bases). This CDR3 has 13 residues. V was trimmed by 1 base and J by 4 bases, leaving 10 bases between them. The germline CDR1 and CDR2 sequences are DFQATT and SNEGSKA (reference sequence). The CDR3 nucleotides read TGCAGTGCTAGAGCCAGGAGGGGCACTGAAGCTTTCTTT. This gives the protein CSARARRGTEAFF.

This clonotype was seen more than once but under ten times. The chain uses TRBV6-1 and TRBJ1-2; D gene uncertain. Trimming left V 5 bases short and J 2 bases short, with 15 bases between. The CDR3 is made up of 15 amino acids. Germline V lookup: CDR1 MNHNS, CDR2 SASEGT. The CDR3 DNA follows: TGTGCCAGCAGTACAAATGAGGGAGCGAACTATGGCTACACCTTC. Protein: CASSTNEGANYGYTF.

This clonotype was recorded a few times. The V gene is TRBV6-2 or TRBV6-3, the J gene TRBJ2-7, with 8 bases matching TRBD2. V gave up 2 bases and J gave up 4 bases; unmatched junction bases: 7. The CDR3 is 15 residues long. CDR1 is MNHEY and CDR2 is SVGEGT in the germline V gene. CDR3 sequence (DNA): TGTGCCAGCAGTTACCCGGGAGCGGGAGTTTACGAGCAGTACTTC. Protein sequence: CASSYPGAGVYEQYF.

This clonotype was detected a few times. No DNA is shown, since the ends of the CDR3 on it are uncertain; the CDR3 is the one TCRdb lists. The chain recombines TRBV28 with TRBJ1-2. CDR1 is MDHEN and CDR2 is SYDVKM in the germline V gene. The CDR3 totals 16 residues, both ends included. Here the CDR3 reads CASSSPTLNWGYGSTF.

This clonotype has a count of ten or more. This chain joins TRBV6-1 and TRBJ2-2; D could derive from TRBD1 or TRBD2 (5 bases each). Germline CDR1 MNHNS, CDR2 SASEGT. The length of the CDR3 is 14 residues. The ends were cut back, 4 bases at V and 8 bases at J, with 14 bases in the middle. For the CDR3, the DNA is TGTGCCAGCAGTGGGGACGTGGCCTTTGGGGAGCTGTTTTTT. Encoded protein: CASSGDVAFGELFF.

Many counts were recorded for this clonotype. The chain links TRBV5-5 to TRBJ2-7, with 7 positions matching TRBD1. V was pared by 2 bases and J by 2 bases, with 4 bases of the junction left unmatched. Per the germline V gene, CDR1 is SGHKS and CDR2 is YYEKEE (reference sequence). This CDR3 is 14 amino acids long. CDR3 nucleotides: TGTGCCAGCAGCTTCTGGACAGGAACCTACGAGCAGTACTTC. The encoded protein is CASSFWTGTYEQYF.

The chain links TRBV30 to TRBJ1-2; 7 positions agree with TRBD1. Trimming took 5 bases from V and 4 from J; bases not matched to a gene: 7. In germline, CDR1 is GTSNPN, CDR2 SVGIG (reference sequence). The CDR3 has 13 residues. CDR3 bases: TGTGCCTGGGCCCGGGACAGACCCTATGGCTACACCTTC. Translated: CAWARDRPYGYTF.

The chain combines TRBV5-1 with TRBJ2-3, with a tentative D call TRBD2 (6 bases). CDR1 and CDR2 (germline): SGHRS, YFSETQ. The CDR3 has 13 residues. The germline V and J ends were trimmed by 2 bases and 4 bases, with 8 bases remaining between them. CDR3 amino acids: CASSFGTSDTQYF. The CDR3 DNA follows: TGCGCCAGCAGCTTCGGGACTTCAGATACGCAGTATTTT.

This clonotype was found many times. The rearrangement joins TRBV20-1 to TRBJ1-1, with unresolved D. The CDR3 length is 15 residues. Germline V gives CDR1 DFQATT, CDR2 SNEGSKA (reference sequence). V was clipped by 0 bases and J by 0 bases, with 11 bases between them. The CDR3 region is CSARDFRRMNTEAFF. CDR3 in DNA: TGCAGTGCTAGAGATTTCCGGAGAATGAACACTGAAGCTTTCTTT.

CDR3 sequence reads: CASSLAGGTGTEAFF. Written as DNA, the CDR3 is TGTGCCAGCAGTTTGGCCGGGGGGACCGGCACTGAAGCTTTCTTT. The rearrangement uses TRBV28 and TRBJ1-1; a weak D match, TRBD1 (5 bases). The CDR3 runs to 15 residues. Per the germline V gene, CDR1 is MDHEN and CDR2 is SYDVKM. V was cut by 3 bases and J by 4 bases, with 15 bases left in between.

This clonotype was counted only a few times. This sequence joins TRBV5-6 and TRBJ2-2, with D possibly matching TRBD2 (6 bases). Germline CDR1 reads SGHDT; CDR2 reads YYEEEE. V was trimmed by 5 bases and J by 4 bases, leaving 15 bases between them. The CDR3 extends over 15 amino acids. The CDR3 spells CASRRDPGGTGELFF. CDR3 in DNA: TGTGCCAGCAGGCGGGACCCCGGCGGCACCGGGGAGCTGTTTTTT.